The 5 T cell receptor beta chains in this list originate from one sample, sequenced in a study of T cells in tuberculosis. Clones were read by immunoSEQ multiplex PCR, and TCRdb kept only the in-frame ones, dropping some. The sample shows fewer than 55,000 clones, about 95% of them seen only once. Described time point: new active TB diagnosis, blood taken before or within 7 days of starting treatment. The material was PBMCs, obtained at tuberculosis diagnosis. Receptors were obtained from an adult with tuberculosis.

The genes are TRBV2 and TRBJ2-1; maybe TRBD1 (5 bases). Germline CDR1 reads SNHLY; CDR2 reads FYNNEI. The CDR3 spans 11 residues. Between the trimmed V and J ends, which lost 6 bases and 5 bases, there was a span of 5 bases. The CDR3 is CASRQDNEQFF. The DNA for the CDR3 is TGTGCCAGCAGACAGGACAATGAGCAGTTCTTC.

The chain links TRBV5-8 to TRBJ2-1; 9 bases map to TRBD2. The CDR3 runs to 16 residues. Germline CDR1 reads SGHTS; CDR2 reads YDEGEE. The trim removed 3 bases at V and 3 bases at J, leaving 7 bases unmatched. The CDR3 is CASSYVSGSGYNEQFF. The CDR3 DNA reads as TGTGCCAGCAGCTATGTTAGCGGGAGTGGCTACAATGAGCAGTTCTTC.

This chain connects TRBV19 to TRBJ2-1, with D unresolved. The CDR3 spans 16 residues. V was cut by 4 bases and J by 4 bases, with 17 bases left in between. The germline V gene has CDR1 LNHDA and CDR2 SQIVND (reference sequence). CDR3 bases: TGTGCCAGTAGTACGGCCCCAGGCGAACTTTACAATGAGCAGTTCTTC. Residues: CASSTAPGELYNEQFF.

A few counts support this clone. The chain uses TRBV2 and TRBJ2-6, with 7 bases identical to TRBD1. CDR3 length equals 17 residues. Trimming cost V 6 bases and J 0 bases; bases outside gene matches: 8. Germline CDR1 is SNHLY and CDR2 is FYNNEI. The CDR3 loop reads CASRRQGAFSGANVLTF. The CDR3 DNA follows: TGTGCCAGCAGAAGACAGGGTGCTTTCTCTGGGGCCAACGTCCTGACTTTC.

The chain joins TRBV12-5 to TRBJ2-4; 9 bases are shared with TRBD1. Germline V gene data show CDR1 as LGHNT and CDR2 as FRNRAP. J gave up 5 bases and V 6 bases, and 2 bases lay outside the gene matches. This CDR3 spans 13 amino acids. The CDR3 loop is CASGRTGENIQYF. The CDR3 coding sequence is TGTGCTAGTGGGCGGACAGGGGAAAACATTCAGTACTTC.